The present T cell receptor (beta chain) was sequenced within a study of cytomegalovirus exposure and HLA in healthy donors. With regard to this clone: Its antigen is currently unknown.

This CDR3 is built from 16 residues. Per germline, CDR1 SGHVS and CDR2 FQNEAQ. The J segment lost 1 base and the V segment lost 6 bases, leaving 8 bases of the junction unmatched. This PCR relied on a set of 60 Vbeta primers and 13 Jbeta primers. Generated by immunoSEQ multiplex PCR, the TCRdb table keeps only in-frame clones and is missing some. The sample has approximately 100,000 clones, under 80% seen once. Study observations and caveats: As a later analysis showed, a missense DCLRE1C variant was linked to trimming of TCR beta V- and J-genes. Sequencing depth across donors, presence/absence analyses assumed, was roughly uniform. Accurate HLA-A and HLA-B prediction from TCR beta sequences was reported for most subjects.

This clonotype originated in a man in his 60s in good health and CMV-seronegative. The sequencing input was PBMCs. The chain joins TRBV7-8 to TRBJ2-3, with 9 bases that match TRBD2. The CDR3 reads CASRPLAGPRTDTQYF. In DNA, the CDR3 is TGTGCCAGCAGACCTCTAGCGGGGCCACGCACAGATACGCAGTATTTT.